Following are 32 T cell receptor beta chains from one sample sequenced in a study of beta chain features in type 1 diabetes. Investigators reverse transcribed all isolated RNA, so they sequenced expressed TCRB transcripts. The method was immunoSEQ multiplex PCR; TCRdb's version includes in-frame clones alone and lacks a portion of them. The sample yields 15,000 to 17,000 clones, around 63% seen once. No antigen has been assigned to these receptors. Overall study results and limits: TCRB CDR3s from Type 1 diabetes patients were moderately but significantly shorter in all four CD4+ subsets.

Sequencing input: Tregs from blood. The receptors were gathered from a man aged 25 to 40 with type 1 diabetes.

The CDR3 coding sequence is TGCGCCAGCAGCCCACGGGAGTACACCGGGGAGCTGTTTTTT. Amino acids: CASSPREYTGELFF. This sequence joins TRBV5-1 and TRBJ2-2; D is possibly TRBD2 (6 bases). This CDR3 spans 14 amino acids. Germline loops: CDR1 SGHRS, CDR2 YFSETQ. V lost 4 bases to trimming and J lost 3 bases, with 10 bases between them.

The chain recombines TRBV5-6 with TRBJ2-1; the D gene is possibly TRBD1 (5 bases). The V and J ends lost 0 bases and 9 bases respectively, with 13 bases between them. This CDR3 has 14 residues. The germline CDR1 and CDR2 sequences are SGHDT and YYEEEE. CDR3 sequence: CASSLGRVAGEQFF. The DNA for the CDR3 is TGTGCCAGCAGCTTGGGCAGGGTAGCCGGTGAGCAGTTCTTC. Complete variable domain (other parts from reference TRBV5-6 and TRBJ2-1): DAGVTQSPTHLIKTRGQQVTLRCSPKSGHDTVSWYQQALGQGPQFIFQYYEEEERQRGNFPDRFSGHQFPNYSSELNVNALLLGDSALYLCASSLGRVAGEQFFGPGTRLTVL.

The rearrangement links TRBV6-1 to TRBJ2-1; a weak D match, TRBD1 (6 bases). Deletions cut 6 bases from V and 8 bases from J, with 14 bases between. CDR1 and CDR2 from the germline V gene are MNHNS and SASEGT. There are 13 residues in the CDR3. The chain's CDR3 is CASRGTGGHEQFF. In DNA, the CDR3 is TGTGCCAGCAGGGGAACTGGGGGCCATGAGCAGTTCTTC.

This chain joins TRBV12-5 and TRBJ2-1; TRBD2 matches at 12 bases. The CDR3 runs 19 residues. Trimming cost V 5 bases and J 1 base; bases outside gene matches: 12. Per the germline V gene, CDR1 is LGHNT and CDR2 is FRNRAP. In DNA, the CDR3 is TGTGCTAGTGGTCTAGAGGGACTAGCGGGTCTAAGTTCCTACAATGAGCAGTTCTTC. The encoded protein is CASGLEGLAGLSSYNEQFF. Supplemented by reference TRBV12-5 and TRBJ2-1, the full variable domain reads DARVTQTPRHKVTEMGQEVTMRCQPILGHNTVFWYRQTMMQGLELLAYFRNRAPLDDSGMPKDRFSAEMPDATLATLKIQPSEPRDSAVYFCASGLEGLAGLSSYNEQFFGPGTRLTVL.

The sample holds one count of this clone. V usage is TRBV11-2 and J usage is TRBJ2-5, with 7 bases fitting TRBD2. The CDR3 is made up of 15 amino acids. The junction had 11 bases not matched to a gene; V was cut back by 5 bases and J by 5 bases. Germline loops: CDR1 SGHAT, CDR2 FQNNGV. The DNA of the CDR3 is TGTGCCAGCAGCCGGGGAGGGACTCCCCCGGAGACCCAGTACTTC. Translation gives CASSRGGTPPETQYF. Looking up the rest from reference TRBV11-2 and TRBJ2-5 gives the full variable domain: EAGVAQSPRYKIIEKRQSVAFWCNPISGHATLYWYQQILGQGPKLLIQFQNNGVVDDSQLPKDRFSAERLKGVDSTLKIQPAKLEDSAVYLCASSRGGTPPETQYFGPGTRLLVL.

The chain uses TRBV7-2 and TRBJ2-3, with TRBD2 matching 14 bases. V was pared by 5 bases and J by 2 bases, with 12 bases of the junction left unmatched. CDR1 is SGHTA, CDR2 FQGNSA, per germline. The CDR3 consists of 19 residues. CDR3 coding DNA: TGTGCCAGCAGCCCCCGAACCGGGACTAGCGGGAGTTTCACAGATACGCAGTATTTT. Protein product: CASSPRTGTSGSFTDTQYF.

J is TRBJ1-1 and V is TRBV5-1; D perhaps matches TRBD1 (6 bases). This CDR3 comprises 13 residues. V gave up 4 bases and J gave up 10 bases, with 17 bases separating them. CDR1 and CDR2 from the germline V gene are SGHRS and YFSETQ. The CDR3 reads CASSARGGRPAFF. CDR3 bases: TGCGCCAGCAGCGCCCGTGGGGGCCGGCCAGCTTTCTTT.

This sequence joins TRBV19 and TRBJ2-5; D perhaps matches TRBD2 (5 bases). The J call may be wrong; the DNA end is better matched by TRBJ2-7. The germline V gene has CDR1 LNHDA and CDR2 SQIVND (reference sequence). This CDR3 has 16 amino acids. The CDR3 here is CASSGYGVLGVYEQYF. CDR3 sequence (DNA): TGTGCCAGTAGCGGTTACGGGGTCCTTGGGGTATACGAGCAGTACTTC.

The chain links TRBV6-1 to TRBJ2-1, with 8 bases lining up with TRBD1. This CDR3 is 15 amino acids long. The V and J ends lost 2 bases and 7 bases, in that order; junction bases with no gene match: 7. Germline loops: CDR1 MNHNS, CDR2 SASEGT. CDR3 coding DNA: TGTGCCAGCAGTGAATACAGGACAGGGCCGAATGAGCAGTTCTTC. This encodes CASSEYRTGPNEQFF.

This clone was counted a few times. The chain is built from TRBV9 and TRBJ2-2; TRBD2 is a possible D gene (7 bases). CDR1 and CDR2 from the germline V gene are SGDLS and YYNGEE. This CDR3 has 15 residues. V was trimmed by 4 bases and J by 5 bases, leaving 15 bases between them. The CDR3 loop is CASSRLGGQTGELFF. The CDR3 DNA is TGTGCCAGCAGCCGCCTCGGGGGGCAAACCGGGGAGCTGTTTTTT.

V and J are TRBV6-6 and TRBJ1-4; D is possibly TRBD1 (6 bases). Germline assignment: CDR1 MNHNY and CDR2 SVGAGI (reference sequence). This CDR3 spans 13 amino acids. Between the trimmed V and J ends, which lost 4 bases and 7 bases, there was a span of 10 bases. The CDR3 region is CASSFEDSEKLFF. The DNA of the CDR3 is TGTGCCAGCAGTTTCGAGGACAGTGAAAAACTGTTTTTT.

V usage is TRBV11-2 and J usage is TRBJ2-7; TRBD1 matches at 7 bases. CDR1 is SGHAT, CDR2 FQNNGV, per germline. CDR3 length equals 16 residues. Trimming took 5 bases from V and 3 from J; bases not matched to a gene: 13. The CDR3 DNA sequence: TGTGCCAGCAGCCAAAGACGCACAGGGGTCGTCTACGAGCAGTACTTC. It is translated as CASSQRRTGVVYEQYF.

CDR3 residues: CASVGAVVNTQYF. In DNA form, the CDR3 reads TGTGCCAGCGTAGGGGCTGTAGTGAATACGCAGTATTTT. This chain uses TRBV2 with TRBJ2-3; D possibly corresponds to TRBD1 (5 bases). Per the germline V gene, CDR1 is SNHLY and CDR2 is FYNNEI. The CDR3 consists of 13 residues. The V and J ends lost 8 bases and 7 bases respectively, with 16 bases between them. Based on the CDR3 plus reference TRBV2 and TRBJ2-3, the full variable domain is EPEVTQTPSHQVTQMGQEVILRCVPISNHLYFYWYRQILGQKVEFLVSFYNNEISEKSEIFDDQFSVERPDGSNFTLKIRSTKLEDSAMYFCASVGAVVNTQYFGPGTRLTVL.

In this sample, this clone turned up once. The chain combines TRBV19 with TRBJ2-5, with 10 bases aligning to TRBD2. TRBJ2-7 matches the DNA end more closely, so the J call is doubtful. The germline V gene encodes CDR1 LNHDA and CDR2 SQIVND (reference sequence). This CDR3 region has 16 residues. CDR3 loop: CASSEAAGGSSYEQYF. CDR3 DNA sequence: TGTGCCAGTAGTGAGGCAGCGGGAGGGAGCTCCTACGAGCAGTACTTC.

The V call is TRBV6-1, the J call TRBJ2-5; 8 nucleotides agree with TRBD1. The V gene's germline CDR1 is MNHNS and CDR2 SASEGT. With V trimmed by 1 base and J by 4 bases, 5 bases remained unmatched. The CDR3 totals 15 residues. The DNA for the CDR3 is TGTGCCAGCAGTGAAGATGGCAGGGGGCCAGAGACCCAGTACTTC. The encoded protein is CASSEDGRGPETQYF.

V and J are TRBV5-1 and TRBJ1-1; D not certain. This CDR3 spans 14 amino acids. Germline CDR1 SGHRS, CDR2 YFSETQ. Trimming shortened V by 1 base and J by 3 bases, and 10 bases separated the two germline ends. CDR3 sequence (DNA): TGCGCCAGCAGCTTGCGCGGGGAGTACACTGAAGCTTTCTTT. Protein sequence: CASSLRGEYTEAFF.

This chain connects TRBV6-1 to TRBJ2-1; tentatively, D is TRBD2 (5 bases). The CDR3 is 15 residues long. Germline values: CDR1 MNHNS, CDR2 SASEGT. Trimming took off 1 base at V and 1 base at J, with 8 bases between the two ends. The CDR3 sequence is CASSEGGLSYNEQFF. The CDR3 DNA reads TGTGCCAGCAGTGAAGGAGGACTGTCCTACAATGAGCAGTTCTTC.

V gene TRBV5-1 combines with J gene TRBJ2-1; D perhaps matches TRBD2 (5 bases). CDR1 is SGHRS, CDR2 YFSETQ, per germline. The CDR3 covers 15 residues. V shed 0 bases and J shed 6 bases, with 13 bases lying between them. CDR3 amino acids: CASSLGASGSNEQFF. In DNA, the CDR3 is TGCGCCAGCAGCTTGGGGGCCTCGGGGTCCAATGAGCAGTTCTTC.

The V and J genes are TRBV18 and TRBJ2-6; the match to TRBD1 covers 11 bases. Per the germline V gene, CDR1 is KGHSH and CDR2 is LQKENI. CDR3 length equals 18 residues. V lost 3 bases to trimming and J lost 3 bases; unmatched junction nucleotides: 7. CDR3 loop: CASSPSGQGALGANVLTF. The CDR3 DNA sequence: TGTGCCAGCTCACCCTCAGGACAGGGGGCACTTGGGGCCAACGTCCTGACTTTC. The full variable domain, completed using reference TRBV18 and TRBJ2-6, is NAGVMQNPRHLVRRRGQEARLRCSPMKGHSHVYWYRQLPEEGLKFMVYLQKENIIDESGMPKERFSAEFPKEGPSILRIQQVVRGDSAAYFCASSPSGQGALGANVLTFGAGSRLTVL.

The chain couples TRBV11-2 to TRBJ2-7; 14 bases are shared with TRBD2. The V gene end was trimmed by 0 bases and the J gene end by 0 bases; junction bases not matched to a gene: 7. Germline V gives CDR1 SGHAT, CDR2 FQNNGV. The CDR3 contains 19 residues. CDR3 coding DNA: TGTGCCAGCAGCTTAGACGGACTAGCGGGGGGACCAAGCTCCTACGAGCAGTACTTC. Translation gives CASSLDGLAGGPSSYEQYF.

This chain joins TRBV10-3 and TRBJ2-1, with 7 bases lining up with TRBD2. Germline CDR1 reads ENHRY; CDR2 reads SYGVKD. This CDR3 contains 12 residues. The V segment lost 6 bases and the J segment 6 bases; nucleotides outside the gene matches: 2. Here the CDR3 reads CAIRGGINEQFF. CDR3 DNA sequence: TGTGCCATCAGGGGGGGGATCAATGAGCAGTTCTTC.

This clone has just a few counts. This chain uses TRBV5-1 with TRBJ2-2; D possibly corresponds to TRBD2 (7 bases). The CDR3 length is 16 residues. Trimming shortened V by 0 bases and J by 5 bases, and 14 bases separated the two germline ends. The germline V gene has CDR1 SGHRS and CDR2 YFSETQ. The CDR3 loop is CASSLDTGGSTGELFF. The CDR3 DNA sequence: TGCGCCAGCAGCTTGGATACGGGGGGCTCAACCGGGGAGCTGTTTTTT.

The genes are TRBV6-5 and TRBJ1-1; the D gene is possibly TRBD1 (6 bases). V was trimmed by 4 bases and J by 8 bases, leaving 17 bases between them. Germline CDR1 and CDR2: MNHEY and SVGAGI. The CDR3 has 14 residues. The CDR3 reads CASSSTLWTAEAFF. In nucleotides, the CDR3 is TGTGCCAGCAGTTCTACCCTCTGGACAGCCGAAGCTTTCTTT.

V is TRBV4-1 and J is TRBJ2-3; TRBD1 aligns across 7 bases. The germline gives CDR1 MGHRA, CDR2 YSYEKL. The CDR3 length is 16 residues. The junction had 8 bases not matched to a gene; V was cut back by 1 base and J by 4 bases. The CDR3 nucleotides are TGCGCCAGCAGCCAAGCCCCCCGACAGGGATCAGATACGCAGTATTTT. It translates to CASSQAPRQGSDTQYF.

This clone was counted between two and nine times. The chain employs TRBV18 and TRBJ2-1; 9 bases fit TRBD1. The CDR3 has 16 residues. J was trimmed by 8 bases and V by 3 bases; bases with no gene match: 11. Germline-derived CDR1 and CDR2 are KGHSH and LQKENI. The CDR3 loop is CASSPSGTGPVHEQFF. DNA of the CDR3: TGTGCCAGCTCACCCTCCGGGACAGGGCCCGTCCATGAGCAGTTCTTC.

The chain combines TRBV9 with TRBJ2-6, with D tentatively TRBD1 (6 bases). The CDR3 runs to 18 residues. CDR1 SGDLS and CDR2 YYNGEE come from the germline V gene. Between the trimmed V and J ends, which lost 2 bases and 0 bases, there was a span of 15 bases. The DNA for the CDR3 is TGTGCCAGCAGCGTCTCAGGGGCCTTAAGCTCTGGGGCCAACGTCCTGACTTTC. Protein sequence: CASSVSGALSSGANVLTF.

V gene TRBV9 combines with J gene TRBJ2-7, with 12 bases identical to TRBD2. Unmatched junction bases numbered 2, after V lost 2 bases and J lost 2 bases. The CDR3 covers 15 residues. Germline lookup yields CDR1 SGDLS and CDR2 YYNGEE. CDR3 loop: CASSVGTSGPYEQYF. The CDR3, as DNA: TGTGCCAGCAGCGTTGGGACTAGCGGGCCCTACGAGCAGTACTTC.

The rearrangement uses TRBV5-6 and TRBJ1-1; D possibly corresponds to TRBD1 (6 bases). V was clipped by 4 bases and J by 3 bases, with 10 bases between them. This CDR3 comprises 13 residues. Per the germline V gene, CDR1 is SGHDT and CDR2 is YYEEEE. CDR3 nucleotides: TGTGCCAGCAGCGCAGGGGACGACACTGAAGCTTTCTTT. Translated, it gives CASSAGDDTEAFF.

This chain uses TRBV6-1 with TRBJ2-1; a possible D gene is TRBD2 (5 bases). Trimming left V 10 bases short and J 9 bases short, with 13 bases between. The germline gives CDR1 MNHNS, CDR2 SASEGT. The CDR3 runs 11 residues. Here the CDR3 reads CAIRTGSEQFF. The CDR3 nucleotides are TGTGCCATTCGGACGGGGAGTGAGCAGTTCTTC.

This sequence joins TRBV10-3 and TRBJ2-3; 10 positions agree with TRBD2. The germline gives CDR1 ENHRY, CDR2 SYGVKD. With V trimmed by 3 bases and J by 5 bases, 14 bases remained unmatched. The CDR3 has 18 amino acids. In DNA form, the CDR3 reads TGTGCCATCAGTGAAAGGCTAGCGGGGGCAACAGCTGTAGATACGCAGTATTTT. This encodes CAISERLAGATAVDTQYF.

This chain joins TRBV6-1 and TRBJ2-1; TRBD2 aligns across 8 bases. The germline V gene has CDR1 MNHNS and CDR2 SASEGT. After removal of 1 base from V and 2 bases from J, the junction contained 7 bases not matched to a gene. This CDR3 is built from 17 residues. CDR3 region: CASSEGIAGTTYNEQFF. DNA for the CDR3: TGTGCCAGCAGTGAAGGGATAGCGGGGACGACCTACAATGAGCAGTTCTTC.

The V gene is TRBV5-1, the J gene TRBJ1-6; D gene ambiguous. The germline CDR1 and CDR2 sequences are SGHRS and YFSETQ. This CDR3 is 15 amino acids long. The V end lost 2 bases, the J end lost 10 bases, and 16 bases lay between the germline ends. The CDR3 DNA follows: TGCGCCAGCAGCTTAAACGGCAAATCGGGATCACCCCTCCACTTT. Protein sequence: CASSLNGKSGSPLHF.